Listed here are 21 T cell receptor beta chains from one sample, sequenced in a study of blood T cell repertoires in COVID-19. Assay used: immunoSEQ multiplex PCR; TCRdb lists only in-frame clones, some missing. This repertoire shows 70,000 or so clones, roughly 74% found once; its top ten account for 15% to 19%. Input material: peripheral blood. Source of these receptors: a human donor in a cohort sampled during active COVID-19.

The chain uses TRBV27 and TRBJ1-2, with D possibly TRBD1 on 6 matching bases. Germline lookup yields CDR1 MNHEY and CDR2 SMNVEV (reference sequence). The CDR3 is 16 residues long. V lost 4 bases and J 1 base, leaving 16 bases between the germline ends. The CDR3 region has the DNA TGTGCCAGCAGTTCCCTCGGACAGCTTCTTAACTATGGCTACACCTTC. It codes for CASSSLGQLLNYGYTF.

The rearrangement joins TRBV10-3 to TRBJ2-7; 13 bases map to TRBD2. The V segment lost 0 bases and the J segment 4 bases; nucleotides outside the gene matches: 3. CDR1 is ENHRY and CDR2 is SYGVKD in the germline V gene. The CDR3 extends over 16 amino acids. CDR3 sequence (DNA): TGTGCCATCAGTGAGTCTCCACTAGCGGGAGGGTACGAGCAGTACTTC. Residues: CAISESPLAGGYEQYF.

This chain uses TRBV25-1 with TRBJ2-5, with 8 bases that match TRBD2. Germline loops: CDR1 MGHDK, CDR2 SYGVNS. Trimming took 7 bases from V and 5 from J; bases not matched to a gene: 9. The CDR3 covers 14 residues. This chain's CDR3 is CASNSAGEAETQYF. The CDR3 DNA follows: TGTGCCAGCAACTCAGCGGGAGAGGCGGAGACCCAGTACTTC.

The table lists this clone with many counts. The chain carries TRBV6-5 and TRBJ1-2, with 11 bases that match TRBD1. The trim removed 0 bases at V and 2 bases at J, leaving 2 bases unmatched. This CDR3 region has 16 residues. Germline assignment: CDR1 MNHEY and CDR2 SVGAGI. The CDR3: CASSYSRTGGNYGYTF. In DNA form, the CDR3 reads TGTGCCAGCAGTTACTCGCGGACAGGGGGCAACTATGGCTACACCTTC.

The chain links TRBV28 to TRBJ2-7; a weak D match, TRBD2 (6 bases). Germline V CDR1 and CDR2: MDHEN, SYDVKM. This CDR3 contains 15 residues. V lost 4 bases and J lost 0, with 13 bases in between. In DNA form, the CDR3 reads TGTGCCAGCAGTTCTAGCGCCGGCACCTCCTACGAGCAGTACTTC. Translation gives CASSSSAGTSYEQYF.

The rearrangement uses TRBV4-2 and TRBJ2-7; the D is unclear. Trimming took off 5 bases at V and 6 bases at J, with 14 bases between the two ends. This CDR3 region has 13 residues. The germline gives CDR1 LGHNA, CDR2 YNFKEQ. DNA of the CDR3: TGTGCCAGCAGCGCCCAGGTAGAATCCGAGCAGTACTTC. Protein product: CASSAQVESEQYF.

The chain carries TRBV7-2 and TRBJ2-7, with 11 bases fitting TRBD2. The germline CDR1 and CDR2 sequences are SGHTA and FQGNSA. The CDR3 contains 17 residues. V shed 3 bases and J 7 bases; nucleotides not matched to a gene: 14. CDR3 sequence reads: CASSFSGLAGGFSEQYF. The CDR3 DNA sequence: TGTGCCAGCAGCTTTTCTGGGCTAGCGGGAGGCTTCTCGGAGCAGTACTTC.

The chain uses TRBV7-2 and TRBJ2-7; the match to TRBD2 covers 13 bases. J gave up 2 bases and V 1 base, and 2 bases lay outside the gene matches. Looked up from germline, CDR1 is SGHTA and CDR2 is FQGNSA. The CDR3 has 16 amino acids. As DNA, the CDR3 is TGTGCCAGCAGCTTAGGGGGACTAGCGGGGACCTACGAGCAGTACTTC. Its translation: CASSLGGLAGTYEQYF.

The rearrangement uses TRBV19 and TRBJ2-7; 12 bases are shared with TRBD2. Germline V gene sequence: CDR1 LNHDA, CDR2 SQIVND (reference sequence). The CDR3 has 16 amino acids. Unmatched junction bases numbered 9, after V lost 4 bases and J lost 5 bases. The CDR3 nucleotides are TGTGCCAGTAGTAATAGACTAGCGGGGGCTGTCGACGAGCAGTACTTC. Protein sequence: CASSNRLAGAVDEQYF.

The chain uses TRBV10-3 and TRBJ1-2; 12 bases are a match to TRBD1. J gave up 3 bases and V 0 bases, and 5 bases lay outside the gene matches. Germline loops: CDR1 ENHRY, CDR2 SYGVKD. The CDR3 length is 17 residues. CDR3 bases: TGTGCCATCAGTGAGTCGGGGACAGGGGGCGGTGACTATGGCTACACCTTC. It codes for CAISESGTGGGDYGYTF.

This clone appeared a few times. The rearrangement uses TRBV7-2 and TRBJ1-1; 10 nucleotides align to TRBD1. CDR1 and CDR2 from the germline V gene are SGHTA and FQGNSA. There are 15 residues in the CDR3. Trimming removed 1 base from V and 6 bases from J; junction bases left unmatched: 5. As DNA, the CDR3 is TGTGCCAGCAGCTTAGTGCTGGGACAGGGGTCTGAAGCTTTCTTT. It specifies CASSLVLGQGSEAFF.

The V and J genes are TRBV18 and TRBJ1-2, with a possible D match to TRBD1 (6 bases). Looked up from germline, CDR1 is KGHSH and CDR2 is LQKENI. Trimming left V 4 bases short and J 3 bases short, with 12 bases between. There are 14 residues in the CDR3. The DNA for the CDR3 is TGTGCCAGCTCACGCAGGGGCGTAGACTATGGCTACACCTTC. Its translation is CASSRRGVDYGYTF.

This clone was seen only once. The CDR3 here is CASSLGSSGSQETQYF. CDR3 DNA sequence: TGCGCCAGCAGCTTGGGGTCTAGCGGGAGCCAGGAGACCCAGTACTTC. The chain recombines TRBV5-1 with TRBJ2-5; 10 positions match TRBD2. From germline, CDR1 is SGHRS and CDR2 YFSETQ. CDR3 length equals 16 residues. V shed 0 bases, J shed 5 bases, and the junction held 7 bases outside the gene matches.

V gene TRBV5-6 combines with J gene TRBJ2-3; D is uncertain. Between the trimmed V and J ends, which lost 0 bases and 8 bases, there was a span of 7 bases. The CDR3 loop spans 12 amino acids. Germline V lookup: CDR1 SGHDT, CDR2 YYEEEE. The CDR3 region is CASSLAHVTQYF. The CDR3, as DNA: TGTGCCAGCAGCTTGGCCCATGTTACGCAGTATTTT.

In DNA form, the CDR3 reads TGTGCCAGCAGCCACGGACAGGGCGGCGAGCAGTACTTC. Translating it yields CASSHGQGGEQYF. The rearrangement links TRBV7-9 to TRBJ2-7; 8 positions agree with TRBD1. This CDR3 contains 13 residues. Germline CDR1 SEHNR, CDR2 FQNEAQ (reference sequence). Trimming cost V 5 bases and J 6 bases; bases outside gene matches: 6. Based on the CDR3 plus reference TRBV7-9 and TRBJ2-7, the full variable domain is DTGVSQNPRHKITKRGQNVTFRCDPISEHNRLYWYRQTLGQGPEFLTYFQNEAQLEKSRLLSDRFSAERPKGSFSTLEIQRTEQGDSAMYLCASSHGQGGEQYFGPGTRLTVT.

The chain combines TRBV6-1 with TRBJ2-2, with 12 bases identical to TRBD2. This CDR3 contains 17 residues. CDR1 is MNHNS, CDR2 SASEGT, per germline. V shed 3 bases and J 2 bases; nucleotides not matched to a gene: 4. CDR3 region: CASSDPGLAGNTGELFF. As DNA, the CDR3 is TGTGCCAGCAGTGACCCGGGACTAGCGGGCAACACCGGGGAGCTGTTTTTT.

The rearrangement joins TRBV3-1 (or the pseudogene TRBV3-2) to TRBJ2-7; 7 bases are shared with TRBD2. Looked up from germline, CDR1 is LGHDT and CDR2 is YNNKEL (reference sequence). The CDR3 is 15 residues long. V was pared by 2 bases and J by 3 bases, with 7 bases of the junction left unmatched. The CDR3 protein is CASSQLAEPHYEQYF. CDR3 sequence (DNA): TGTGCCAGCAGCCAACTAGCGGAGCCTCACTACGAGCAGTACTTC.

DNA for the CDR3: TGTGCCAGCAGTTTGCTGACTAGCGGCGAGCAGTACTTC. Translation gives CASSLLTSGEQYF. The chain couples TRBV28 to TRBJ2-7; TRBD2 matches 9 bases. The germline CDR1 and CDR2 sequences are MDHEN and SYDVKM. J lost 6 bases, V lost 3 bases, and 3 bases had no gene match. The CDR3 runs to 13 residues.

This clone was detected only once. The V gene is TRBV18, the J gene TRBJ1-2; 7 positions match TRBD1. V was clipped by 3 bases and J by 2 bases; unmatched bases: 6. CDR1 and CDR2 from the germline V gene are KGHSH and LQKENI. The CDR3 spans 15 residues. The CDR3 is CASSPTETGNYGYTF. The CDR3 nucleotides are TGTGCCAGCTCACCGACCGAGACAGGGAACTATGGCTACACCTTC.

The chain uses TRBV5-6 and TRBJ2-3; D gene unclear. The CDR3 is 14 amino acids. CDR1 and CDR2 from the germline V gene are SGHDT and YYEEEE. The V gene lost 4 bases and the J gene lost 0 bases, with 9 bases spanning the gap. Here the CDR3 DNA reads TGTGCCAGCAGCCCGAGTCCCAGCACAGATACGCAGTATTTT. It specifies CASSPSPSTDTQYF.

This clone was seen more than once but under ten times. The chain couples TRBV3-1 (or the pseudogene TRBV3-2) to TRBJ1-1, with TRBD1 identical over 8 bases. Germline CDR1 is LGHDT and CDR2 is YNNKEL (reference sequence). V lost 4 bases, J lost 4 bases, and 8 bases stayed unmatched. The CDR3 is 15 amino acids. CDR3 region: CASSLGQGRTTEAFF. The CDR3 coding sequence is TGTGCCAGCAGCCTTGGACAGGGTAGGACCACTGAAGCTTTCTTT.